These 10 T cell receptor beta chains share one sample of origin, sequenced in a study of cytomegalovirus exposure and HLA in healthy donors. Primers: 60 Vbeta forward and 13 Jbeta reverse. The protocol was immunoSEQ multiplex PCR, while the TCRdb copy is restricted to in-frame clones and leaves out a portion. Seen here are some 140,000 clones, approximately 8.9% observed once, and the top ten hold about 7.5%. The sequenced material came from PBMCs. All receptors come from a woman aged 40 to 50 in good health and CMV-seropositive.

This clone was picked up a small number of times. This chain joins TRBV6-6 and TRBJ2-2; TRBD1 is a possible D gene (5 bases). V lost 7 bases to trimming and J lost 5 bases, with 5 bases between them. CDR1 is MNHNY, CDR2 SVGAGI, per germline (reference sequence). The CDR3 runs 11 residues. CDR3 sequence reads: CASTGTGELFF. CDR3 coding DNA: TGTGCCAGCACAGGGACCGGGGAGCTGTTTTTT.

This clone was found a few times. V usage is TRBV29-1 and J usage is TRBJ1-1, with D uncertain. The CDR3 sequence is 14 residues long. Per the germline V gene, CDR1 is SQVTM and CDR2 is ANQGSEA. The germline V and J ends were trimmed by 6 bases and 4 bases, with 18 bases remaining between them. The CDR3 spells CSVRLYAEGTEAFF. The CDR3 region has the DNA TGCAGCGTCCGCCTTTACGCCGAGGGCACTGAAGCTTTCTTT. The full variable domain, its missing parts supplied by reference TRBV29-1 and TRBJ1-1, is SAVISQKPSRDICQRGTSLTIQCQVDSQVTMMFWYRQQPGQSLTLIATANQGSEATYESGFVIDKFPISRPNLTFSTLTVSNMSPEDSSIYLCSVRLYAEGTEAFFGQGTRLTVV.

The chain is built from TRBV4-3 and TRBJ2-7; 7 bases match TRBD1. The CDR3 spans 14 residues. Trimming removed 3 bases from V and 2 bases from J; junction bases left unmatched: 4. Germline loops: CDR1 LGHNA, CDR2 YSLEER. DNA of the CDR3: TGCGCCAGCAGCCAGGATGACAGGGCCTACGAGCAGTACTTC. This codes for CASSQDDRAYEQYF.

This chain joins TRBV19 and TRBJ1-4, with D perhaps TRBD1 (5 bases). The CDR3 length is 16 residues. Per the germline V gene, CDR1 is LNHDA and CDR2 is SQIVND (reference sequence). Trimming took off 6 bases at V and 3 bases at J, with 17 bases between the two ends. The CDR3 sequence is CASSRFLGAANEKLFF. In nucleotides, the CDR3 is TGTGCCAGTAGCCGGTTCCTAGGGGCAGCTAATGAAAAACTGTTTTTT.

This chain uses TRBV18 with TRBJ2-5, with 8 bases fitting TRBD1. This CDR3 has 18 residues. V trimming: 3 bases; J trimming: 4 bases; junction bases outside the gene matches: 16. Germline CDR1 and CDR2: KGHSH and LQKENI. The CDR3 spells CASSPSTGETALLETQYF. CDR3 nucleotides: TGTGCCAGCTCACCGTCGACAGGGGAAACAGCCCTACTAGAGACCCAGTACTTC.

This clone was found a few times. This chain joins TRBV6-6 and TRBJ2-3; D possibly corresponds to TRBD2 (7 bases). This CDR3 comprises 16 residues. Trimming took off 1 base at V and 3 bases at J, with 14 bases between the two ends. Germline V gene lookup returns CDR1 MNHNY and CDR2 SVGAGI (reference sequence). The CDR3 coding sequence is TGTGCCAGCAGTTACTGGGGGGGCCGCCAGACAGATACGCAGTATTTT. Its translation: CASSYWGGRQTDTQYF.

This clone was detected a few times. The rearrangement uses TRBV11-1 and TRBJ1-2; the match to TRBD1 covers 11 bases. Per germline, CDR1 SGHAT and CDR2 FQDESV (reference sequence). V lost 3 bases and J lost 9; bases outside the gene matches: 3. The CDR3 sequence is 13 residues long. The chain's CDR3 is CASSFGTGGSYTF. DNA of the CDR3: TGTGCCAGCAGCTTTGGGACAGGGGGAAGCTACACCTTC. The full variable domain, rest sourced from reference TRBV11-1 and TRBJ1-2, is EAEVAQSPRYKITEKSQAVAFWCDPISGHATLYWYRQILGQGPELLVQFQDESVVDDSQLPKDRFSAERLKGVDSTLKIQPAELGDSAMYLCASSFGTGGSYTFGSGTRLTVV.

The table lists this clone with a few counts. V usage is TRBV28 and J usage is TRBJ1-5; 8 positions agree with TRBD1. Per the germline V gene, CDR1 is MDHEN and CDR2 is SYDVKM. V was pared by 3 bases and J by 6 bases, with 7 bases of the junction left unmatched. CDR3 size: 15 residues. The CDR3 here is CASSFPGGRGQPQHF. The DNA of the CDR3 is TGTGCCAGCAGTTTCCCAGGGGGCAGGGGTCAGCCCCAGCATTTT. Full variable domain (outside the CDR3, taken from reference TRBV28 and TRBJ1-5): DVKVTQSSRYLVKRTGEKVFLECVQDMDHENMFWYRQDPGLGLRLIYFSYDVKMKEKGDIPEGYSVSREKKERFSLILESASTNQTSMYLCASSFPGGRGQPQHFGDGTRLSIL.

This clone was picked up a small number of times. The chain has TRBV11-3 and TRBJ1-2; weak D call: TRBD1 (6 bases). This CDR3 has 15 residues. Germline V gene sequence: CDR1 SGHNT, CDR2 YENEEA. Trimming left V 6 bases short and J 6 bases short, with 20 bases between. The CDR3 loop reads CASSIGTIGKDGYTF. The CDR3 DNA reads TGTGCCAGCAGTATCGGGACAATCGGAAAGGATGGCTACACCTTC. Looking up the rest from reference TRBV11-3 and TRBJ1-2 gives the full variable domain: EAGVVQSPRYKIIEKKQPVAFWCNPISGHNTLYWYLQNLGQGPELLIRYENEEAVDDSQLPKDRFSAERLKGVDSTLKIQPAELGDSAVYLCASSIGTIGKDGYTFGSGTRLTVV.

V is TRBV6-5 and J is TRBJ2-1; 9 bases agree with TRBD2. Germline assignment: CDR1 MNHEY and CDR2 SVGAGI. Trimming cost V 6 bases and J 4 bases; bases outside gene matches: 7. The CDR3 extends over 15 amino acids. CDR3 loop: CASSGRLAAYNEQFF. The DNA of the CDR3 is TGTGCCAGCAGCGGGAGACTAGCGGCGTACAATGAGCAGTTCTTC.